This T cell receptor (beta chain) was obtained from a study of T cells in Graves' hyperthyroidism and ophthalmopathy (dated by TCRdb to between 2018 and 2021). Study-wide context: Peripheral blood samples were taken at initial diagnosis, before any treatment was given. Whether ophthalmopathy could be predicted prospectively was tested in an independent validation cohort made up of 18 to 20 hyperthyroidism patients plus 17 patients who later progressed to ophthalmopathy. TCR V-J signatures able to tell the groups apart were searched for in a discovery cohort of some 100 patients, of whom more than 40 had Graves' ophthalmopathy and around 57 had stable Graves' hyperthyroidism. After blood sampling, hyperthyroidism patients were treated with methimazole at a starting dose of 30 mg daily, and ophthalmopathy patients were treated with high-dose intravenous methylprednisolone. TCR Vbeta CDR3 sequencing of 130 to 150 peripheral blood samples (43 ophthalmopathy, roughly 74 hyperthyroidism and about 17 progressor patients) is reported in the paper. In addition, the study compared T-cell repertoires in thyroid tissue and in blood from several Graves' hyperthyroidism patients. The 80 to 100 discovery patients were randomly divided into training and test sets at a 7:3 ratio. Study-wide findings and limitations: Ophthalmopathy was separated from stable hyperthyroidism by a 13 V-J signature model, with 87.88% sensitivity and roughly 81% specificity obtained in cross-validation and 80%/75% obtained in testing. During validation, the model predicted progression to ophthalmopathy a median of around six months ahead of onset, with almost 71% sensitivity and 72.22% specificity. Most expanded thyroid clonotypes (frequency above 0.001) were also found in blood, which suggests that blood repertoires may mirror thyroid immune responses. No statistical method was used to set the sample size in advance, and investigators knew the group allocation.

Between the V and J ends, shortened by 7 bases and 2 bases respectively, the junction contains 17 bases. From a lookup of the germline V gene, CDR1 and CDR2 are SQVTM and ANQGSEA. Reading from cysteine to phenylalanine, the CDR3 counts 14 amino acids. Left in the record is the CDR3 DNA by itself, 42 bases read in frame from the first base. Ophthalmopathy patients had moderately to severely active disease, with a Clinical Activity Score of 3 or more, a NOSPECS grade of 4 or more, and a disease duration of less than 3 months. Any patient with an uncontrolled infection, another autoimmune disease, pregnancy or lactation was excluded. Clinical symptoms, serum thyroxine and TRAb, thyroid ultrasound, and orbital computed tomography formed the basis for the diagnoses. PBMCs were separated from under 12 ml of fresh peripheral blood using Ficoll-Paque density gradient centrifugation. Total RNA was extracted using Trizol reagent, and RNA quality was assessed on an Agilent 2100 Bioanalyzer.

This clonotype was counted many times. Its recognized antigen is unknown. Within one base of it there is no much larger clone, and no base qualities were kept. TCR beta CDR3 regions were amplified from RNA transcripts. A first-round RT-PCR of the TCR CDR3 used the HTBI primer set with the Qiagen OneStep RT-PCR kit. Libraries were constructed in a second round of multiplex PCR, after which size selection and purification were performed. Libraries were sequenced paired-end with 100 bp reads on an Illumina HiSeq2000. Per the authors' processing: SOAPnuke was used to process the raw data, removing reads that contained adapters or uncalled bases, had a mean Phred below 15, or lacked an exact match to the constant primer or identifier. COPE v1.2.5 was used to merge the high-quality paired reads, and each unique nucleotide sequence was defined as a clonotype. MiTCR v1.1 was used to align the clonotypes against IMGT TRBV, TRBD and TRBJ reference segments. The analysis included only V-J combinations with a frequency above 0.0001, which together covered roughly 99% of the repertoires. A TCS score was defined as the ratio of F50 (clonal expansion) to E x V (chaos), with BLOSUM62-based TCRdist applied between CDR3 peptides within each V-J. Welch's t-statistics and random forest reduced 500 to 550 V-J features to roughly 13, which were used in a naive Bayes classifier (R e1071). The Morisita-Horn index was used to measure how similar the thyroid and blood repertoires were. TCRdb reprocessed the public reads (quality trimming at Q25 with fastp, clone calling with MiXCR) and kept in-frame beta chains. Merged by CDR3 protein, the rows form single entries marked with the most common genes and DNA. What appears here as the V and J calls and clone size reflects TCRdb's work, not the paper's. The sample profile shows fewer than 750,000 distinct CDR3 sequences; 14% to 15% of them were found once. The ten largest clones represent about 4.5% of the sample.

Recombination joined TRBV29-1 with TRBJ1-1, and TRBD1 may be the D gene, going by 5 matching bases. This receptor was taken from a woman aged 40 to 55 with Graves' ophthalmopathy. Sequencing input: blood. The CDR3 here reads CSAKYRLDNTEAFF. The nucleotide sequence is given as TGCAGCGCCAAGTACAGGCTTGATAACACTGAAGCTTTCTTT.